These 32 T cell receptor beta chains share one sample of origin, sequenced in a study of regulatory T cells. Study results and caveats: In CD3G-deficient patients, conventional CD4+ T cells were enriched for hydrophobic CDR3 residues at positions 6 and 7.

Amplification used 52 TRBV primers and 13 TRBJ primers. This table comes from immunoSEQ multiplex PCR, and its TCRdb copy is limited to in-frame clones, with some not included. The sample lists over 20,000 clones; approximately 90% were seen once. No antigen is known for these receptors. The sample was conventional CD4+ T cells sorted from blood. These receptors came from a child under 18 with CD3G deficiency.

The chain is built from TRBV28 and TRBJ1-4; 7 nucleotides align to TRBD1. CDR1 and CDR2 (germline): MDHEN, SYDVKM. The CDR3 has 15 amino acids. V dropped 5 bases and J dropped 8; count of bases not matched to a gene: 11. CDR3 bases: TGTGCCAGCAGTCCCCGAGGCAGGGGGAGGGAAAAACTGTTTTTT. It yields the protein CASSPRGRGREKLFF.

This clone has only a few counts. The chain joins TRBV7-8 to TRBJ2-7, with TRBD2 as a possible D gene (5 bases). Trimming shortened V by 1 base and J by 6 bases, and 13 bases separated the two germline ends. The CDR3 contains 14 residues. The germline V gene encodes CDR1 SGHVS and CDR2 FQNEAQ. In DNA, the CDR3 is TGTGCCAGCAGCTTAGGGGCGGGTGAGTTCGAGCAGTACTTC. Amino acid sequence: CASSLGAGEFEQYF.

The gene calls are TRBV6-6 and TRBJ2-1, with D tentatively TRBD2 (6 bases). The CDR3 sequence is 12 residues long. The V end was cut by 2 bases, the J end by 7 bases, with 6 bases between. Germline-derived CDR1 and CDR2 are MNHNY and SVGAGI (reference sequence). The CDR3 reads CASSYGGNEQFF. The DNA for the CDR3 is TGTGCCAGCAGTTACGGGGGGAATGAGCAGTTCTTC.

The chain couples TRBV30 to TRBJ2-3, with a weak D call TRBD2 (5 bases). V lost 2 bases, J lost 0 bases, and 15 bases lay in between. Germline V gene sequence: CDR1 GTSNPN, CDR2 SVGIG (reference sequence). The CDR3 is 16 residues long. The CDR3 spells CAWSNLGGGSTDTQYF. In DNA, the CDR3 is TGTGCCTGGAGTAACCTAGGAGGAGGTAGCACAGATACGCAGTATTTT.

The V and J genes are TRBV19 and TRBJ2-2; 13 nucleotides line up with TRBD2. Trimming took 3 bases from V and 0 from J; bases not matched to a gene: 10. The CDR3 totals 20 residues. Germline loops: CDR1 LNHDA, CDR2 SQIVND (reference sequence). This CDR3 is CASSMLRTSGRASNTGELFF. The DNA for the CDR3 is TGTGCCAGTAGTATGTTAAGGACTAGCGGGAGAGCTTCGAACACCGGGGAGCTGTTTTTT.

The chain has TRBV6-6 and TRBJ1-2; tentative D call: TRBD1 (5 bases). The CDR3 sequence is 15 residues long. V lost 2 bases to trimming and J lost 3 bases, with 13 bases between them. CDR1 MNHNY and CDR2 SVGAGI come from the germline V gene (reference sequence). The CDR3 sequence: CASSYPTRGDYGYTF. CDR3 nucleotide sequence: TGTGCCAGCAGTTACCCGACCCGGGGGGACTATGGCTACACCTTC.

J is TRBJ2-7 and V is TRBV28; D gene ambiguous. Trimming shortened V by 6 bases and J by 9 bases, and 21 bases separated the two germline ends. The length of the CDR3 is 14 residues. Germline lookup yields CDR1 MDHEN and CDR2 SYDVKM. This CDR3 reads CASSPGPGPLGQYF. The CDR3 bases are TGTGCCAGCAGCCCCGGGCCAGGTCCCTTAGGGCAGTACTTC.

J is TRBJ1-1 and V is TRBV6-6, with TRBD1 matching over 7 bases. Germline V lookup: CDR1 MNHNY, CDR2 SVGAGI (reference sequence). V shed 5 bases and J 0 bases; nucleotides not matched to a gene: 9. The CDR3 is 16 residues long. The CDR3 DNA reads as TGTGCCAGCAGTCCGAGCAGGGGGACCATGAACACTGAAGCTTTCTTT. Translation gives CASSPSRGTMNTEAFF.

The CDR3 DNA follows: TGTGCCAGCAGTTTGGGACTAGCGGTCGGGTCCGGGGAGCTGTTTTTT. This sequence encodes CASSLGLAVGSGELFF. The chain combines TRBV28 with TRBJ2-2; 11 bases map to TRBD2. V gave up 3 bases and J gave up 6 bases; unmatched junction bases: 6. Germline CDR1 and CDR2: MDHEN and SYDVKM. CDR3 size: 16 residues.

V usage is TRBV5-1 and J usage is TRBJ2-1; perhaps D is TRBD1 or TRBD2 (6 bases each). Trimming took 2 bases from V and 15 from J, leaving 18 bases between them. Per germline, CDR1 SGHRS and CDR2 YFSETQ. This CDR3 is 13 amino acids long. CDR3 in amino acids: CASSLRPGALGFF. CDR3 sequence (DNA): TGCGCCAGCAGCTTACGACCGGGGGCTTTGGGGTTCTTC.

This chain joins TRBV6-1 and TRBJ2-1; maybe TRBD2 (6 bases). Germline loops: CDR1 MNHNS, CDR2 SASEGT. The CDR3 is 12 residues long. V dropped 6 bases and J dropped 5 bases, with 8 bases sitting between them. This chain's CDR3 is CASRGGHNEQFF. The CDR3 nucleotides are TGTGCCAGCAGGGGAGGCCACAATGAGCAGTTCTTC.

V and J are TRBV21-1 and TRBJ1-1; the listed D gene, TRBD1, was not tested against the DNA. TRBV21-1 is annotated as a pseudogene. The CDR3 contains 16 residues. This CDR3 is CASIPPGQGVMTEAFF. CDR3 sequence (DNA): TGTGCCAGCATCCCCCCGGGACAGGGGGTCATGACTGAAGCTTTCTTT.

CDR3 nucleotides: TGTGCCAGCAGCCGCTCCGGCTCTGGAAACACCATATATTTT. This gives the protein CASSRSGSGNTIYF. V and J are TRBV28 and TRBJ1-3; D is uncertain. CDR3 length: 14 residues. Germline CDR1 MDHEN, CDR2 SYDVKM. V lost 6 bases and J 0 bases, leaving 9 bases between the germline ends.

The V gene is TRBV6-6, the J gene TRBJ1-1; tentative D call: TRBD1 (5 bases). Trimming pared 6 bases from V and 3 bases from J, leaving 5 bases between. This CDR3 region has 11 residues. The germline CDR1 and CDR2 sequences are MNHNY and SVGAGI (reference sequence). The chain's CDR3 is CASRGDTEAFF. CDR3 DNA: TGTGCCAGCAGAGGGGACACTGAAGCTTTCTTT.

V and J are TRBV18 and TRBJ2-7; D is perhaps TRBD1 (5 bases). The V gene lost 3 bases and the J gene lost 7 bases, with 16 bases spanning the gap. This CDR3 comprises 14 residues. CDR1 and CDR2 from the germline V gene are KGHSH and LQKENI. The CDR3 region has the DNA TGTGCCAGCTCACCCGGGCAGGGTATGGGGGAGCAGTACTTC. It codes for CASSPGQGMGEQYF.

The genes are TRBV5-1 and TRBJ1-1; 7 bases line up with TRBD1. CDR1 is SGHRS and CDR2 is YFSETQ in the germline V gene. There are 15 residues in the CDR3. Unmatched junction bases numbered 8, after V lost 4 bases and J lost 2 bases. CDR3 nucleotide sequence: TGCGCCAGCAGCGGTACCGGGACAGCCAACACTGAAGCTTTCTTT. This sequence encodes CASSGTGTANTEAFF. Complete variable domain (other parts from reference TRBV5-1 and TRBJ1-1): KAGVTQTPRYLIKTRGQQVTLSCSPISGHRSVSWYQQTPGQGLQFLFEYFSETQRNKGNFPGRFSGRQFSNSRSEMNVSTLELGDSALYLCASSGTGTANTEAFFGQGTRLTVV.

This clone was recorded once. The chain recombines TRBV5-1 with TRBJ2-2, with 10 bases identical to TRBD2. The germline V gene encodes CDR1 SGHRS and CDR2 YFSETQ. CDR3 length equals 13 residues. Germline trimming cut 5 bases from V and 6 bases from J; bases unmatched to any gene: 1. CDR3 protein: CASRLAGPGELFF. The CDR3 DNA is TGCGCCAGCAGACTAGCGGGGCCCGGGGAGCTGTTTTTT.

The CDR3 DNA reads as TGTGCCAGCTCACCGTCCAGCTCCAACTATGGCTACACCTTC. It codes for CASSPSSSNYGYTF. The chain links TRBV18 to TRBJ1-2, with D unresolved. CDR1 KGHSH and CDR2 LQKENI come from the germline V gene. The CDR3 has 14 amino acids. V dropped 3 bases and J dropped 2 bases, with 10 bases sitting between them.

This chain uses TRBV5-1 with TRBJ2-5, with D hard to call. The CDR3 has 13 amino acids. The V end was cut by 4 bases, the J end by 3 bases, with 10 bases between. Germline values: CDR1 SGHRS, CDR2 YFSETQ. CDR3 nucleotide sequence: TGCGCCAGCAGCCTGGATGGAAAAGAGACCCAGTACTTC. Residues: CASSLDGKETQYF.

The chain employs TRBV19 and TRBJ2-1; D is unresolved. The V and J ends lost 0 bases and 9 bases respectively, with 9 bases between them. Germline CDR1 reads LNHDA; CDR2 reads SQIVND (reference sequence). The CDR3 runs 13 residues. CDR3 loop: CASSIEAGVEQFF. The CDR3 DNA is TGTGCCAGTAGTATAGAAGCCGGAGTTGAGCAGTTCTTC.

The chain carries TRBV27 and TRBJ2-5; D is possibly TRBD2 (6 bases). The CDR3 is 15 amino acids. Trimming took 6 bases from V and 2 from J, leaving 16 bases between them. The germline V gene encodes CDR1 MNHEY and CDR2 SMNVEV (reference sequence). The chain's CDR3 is CASSPRWGEQETQYF. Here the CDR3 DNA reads TGTGCCAGCAGCCCACGGTGGGGGGAGCAAGAGACCCAGTACTTC.

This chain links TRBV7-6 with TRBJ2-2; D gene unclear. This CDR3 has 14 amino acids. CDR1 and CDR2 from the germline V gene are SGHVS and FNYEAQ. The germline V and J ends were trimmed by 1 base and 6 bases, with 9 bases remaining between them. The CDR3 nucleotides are TGTGCCAGCAGCTTAGTAGGTGGTGCCGGGGAGCTGTTTTTT. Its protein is CASSLVGGAGELFF. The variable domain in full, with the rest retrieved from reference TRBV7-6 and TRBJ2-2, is GAGVSQSPRYKVTKRGQDVALRCDPISGHVSLYWYRQALGQGPEFLTYFNYEAQQDKSGLPNDRFSAERPEGSISTLTIQRTEQRDSAMYRCASSLVGGAGELFFGEGSRLTVL.

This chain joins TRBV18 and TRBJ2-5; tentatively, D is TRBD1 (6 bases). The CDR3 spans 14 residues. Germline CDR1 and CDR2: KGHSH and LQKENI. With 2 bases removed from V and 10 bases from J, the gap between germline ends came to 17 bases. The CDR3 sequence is CASSPGQSTGNQYF. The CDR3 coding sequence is TGTGCCAGCTCACCAGGACAGTCCACCGGGAACCAGTACTTC.

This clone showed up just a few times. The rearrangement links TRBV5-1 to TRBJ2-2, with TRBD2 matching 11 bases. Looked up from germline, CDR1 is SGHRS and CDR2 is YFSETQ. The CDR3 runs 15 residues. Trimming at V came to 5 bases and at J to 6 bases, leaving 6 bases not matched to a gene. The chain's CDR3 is CASRTLAGGSGELFF. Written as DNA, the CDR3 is TGCGCCAGCAGGACCCTAGCGGGGGGATCCGGGGAGCTGTTTTTT.

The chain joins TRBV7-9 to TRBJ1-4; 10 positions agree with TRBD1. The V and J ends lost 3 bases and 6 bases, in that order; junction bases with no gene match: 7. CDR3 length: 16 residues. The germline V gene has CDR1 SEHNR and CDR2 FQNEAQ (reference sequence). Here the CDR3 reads CASSLAPGTGDEKLFF. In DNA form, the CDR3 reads TGTGCCAGCAGCTTGGCCCCCGGGACAGGGGATGAAAAACTGTTTTTT.

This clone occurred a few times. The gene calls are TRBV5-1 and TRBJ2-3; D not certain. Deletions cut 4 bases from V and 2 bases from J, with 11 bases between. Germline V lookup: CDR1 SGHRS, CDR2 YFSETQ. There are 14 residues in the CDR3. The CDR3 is CASSLLALTDTQYF. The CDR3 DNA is TGCGCCAGCAGCCTCCTGGCCCTCACAGATACGCAGTATTTT.

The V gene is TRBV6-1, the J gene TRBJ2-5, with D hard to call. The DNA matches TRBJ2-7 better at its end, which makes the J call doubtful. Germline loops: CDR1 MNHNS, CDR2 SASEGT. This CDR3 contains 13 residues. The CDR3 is CASSERGLYEQYF. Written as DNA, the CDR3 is TGTGCCAGCAGTGAAAGAGGCCTCTACGAGCAGTACTTC.

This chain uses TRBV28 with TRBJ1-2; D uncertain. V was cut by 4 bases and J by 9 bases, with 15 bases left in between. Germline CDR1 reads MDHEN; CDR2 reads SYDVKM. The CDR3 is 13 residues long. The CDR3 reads CASSSSVYVSYTF. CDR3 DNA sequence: TGTGCCAGCAGTTCATCGGTCTACGTGAGCTACACCTTC.

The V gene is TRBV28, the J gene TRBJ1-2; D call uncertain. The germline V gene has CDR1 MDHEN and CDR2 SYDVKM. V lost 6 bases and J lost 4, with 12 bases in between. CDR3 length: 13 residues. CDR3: CASSPPQSYGYTF. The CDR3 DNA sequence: TGTGCCAGCAGCCCCCCCCAGTCCTATGGCTACACCTTC.

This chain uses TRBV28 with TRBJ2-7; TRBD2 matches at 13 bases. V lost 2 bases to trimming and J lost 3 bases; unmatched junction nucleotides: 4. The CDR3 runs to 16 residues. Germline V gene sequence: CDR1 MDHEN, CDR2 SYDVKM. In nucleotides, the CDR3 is TGTGCCAGCAGTTTAACCCGGACTAGCGGGAGCTACGAGCAGTACTTC. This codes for CASSLTRTSGSYEQYF. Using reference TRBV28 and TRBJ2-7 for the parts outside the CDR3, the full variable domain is DVKVTQSSRYLVKRTGEKVFLECVQDMDHENMFWYRQDPGLGLRLIYFSYDVKMKEKGDIPEGYSVSREKKERFSLILESASTNQTSMYLCASSLTRTSGSYEQYFGPGTRLTVT.

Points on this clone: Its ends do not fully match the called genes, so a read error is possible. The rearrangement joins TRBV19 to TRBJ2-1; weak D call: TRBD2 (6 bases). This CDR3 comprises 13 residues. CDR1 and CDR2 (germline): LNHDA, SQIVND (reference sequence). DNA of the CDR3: TGTGCCAGTAGTCCTACTAGCTACCATGAGCAGTTCTTC. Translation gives CASSPTSYHEQFF.

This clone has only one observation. CDR3 nucleotides: TGTGCCAGCAGTTTCTACAACGGGGGTGGCTACACCTTC. It encodes CASSFYNGGGYTF. The rearrangement links TRBV6-1 to TRBJ1-2; perhaps TRBD1 as D (5 bases). Deletions cut 5 bases from V and 7 bases from J, with 14 bases between. CDR3 length equals 13 residues. Germline V gene lookup returns CDR1 MNHNS and CDR2 SASEGT.